These T cell receptor beta chains were read from a single sample in a study of shared clonotypes between healthy human individuals. The repertoire was sequenced with immunoSEQ multiplex PCR; TCRdb's copy has only in-frame clones and lacks some. The data hold roughly 2.1 million clones, with about 93% observed a single time. Sequencing used naive CD8+ T cells from PBMCs. The receptor source for this set is a man younger than 30 in good health. Some clones in this sample may be carry-over from other donors' samples. The CDR3 runs from the conserved cysteine through the conserved F or W. A D gene is named only where the DNA matches it firmly. The size field is filled for only some rows; it gives once, few, many or a size class.

TRBJ1-4,TRBV28,.,.,CASRQSTGTKLFF,TGTGCCAGCAGGCAATCAACAGGGACAAAACTGTTTTTT
TRBJ2-2,TRBV27,.,.,CASSLRNSNGELFF,TGTGCCAGCAGCCTCCGAAATAGCAACGGGGAGCTGTTTTTT
TRBJ2-1,TRBV5-1,TRBD1,.,CASSLWTGGSSYNEQFF,TGCGCCAGCAGCCTATGGACAGGGGGGAGCTCCTACAATGAGCAGTTCTTC
TRBJ1-1,TRBV4-3,.,.,CASSLQGYGTEAFF,TGCGCCAGCAGCCTCCAGGGTTATGGCACTGAAGCTTTCTTT
TRBJ1-2,TRBV5-1,TRBD1,.,CASSLEAGGFWGYTF,TGCGCCAGCAGCTTGGAGGCAGGGGGCTTCTGGGGCTACACCTTC
TRBJ2-7,TRBV27,.,once,CASSLGDTFYEQYF,TGTGCCAGCAGTTTAGGGGACACTTTCTACGAGCAGTACTTC
TRBJ1-2,TRBV27,.,.,CASSFGPIYGYTF,TGTGCCAGCAGTTTCGGGCCCATCTATGGCTACACCTTC
TRBJ2-7,TRBV6-1,.,.,CASGVGAYYEQYF,TGTGCCAGCGGAGTTGGAGCGTACTACGAGCAGTACTTC
TRBJ2-1,TRBV9,TRBD2,.,CASSSQTSGRAYNEQFF,TGTGCCAGCAGCTCTCAGACTAGCGGGAGGGCCTACAATGAGCAGTTCTTC
TRBJ1-3,TRBV4-1,.,.,CASSQADISPRGNTIYF,TGCGCCAGCAGCCAAGCCGATATCTCACCAAGGGGAAACACCATATATTTT
TRBJ2-2,TRBV9,.,once,CASSVAVNTGELFF,TGTGCCAGCAGCGTAGCGGTGAACACCGGGGAGCTGTTTTTT
TRBJ2-2,TRBV7-9,TRBD1,.,CASSLPRDSNTGELFF,TGTGCCAGCAGCTTACCGAGGGACAGTAACACCGGGGAGCTGTTTTTT
TRBJ2-6,TRBV27,.,.,CASSFGSSGANVLTF,TGTGCCAGCAGTTTCGGGTCCTCAGGGGCCAACGTCCTGACTTTC
TRBJ2-7,TRBV7-2,TRBD1,.,CASSTRTGSYEQYF,TGTGCCAGCAGCACTCGGACAGGTTCCTACGAGCAGTACTTC
TRBJ2-6,TRBV5-6,.,.,CASSLVPPSGANVLTF,TGTGCCAGCAGCTTGGTCCCCCCCTCTGGGGCCAACGTCCTGACTTTC
TRBJ2-2,TRBV9,TRBD2,.,CASSVKASGSIGTGELFF,TGTGCCAGCAGCGTAAAGGCTAGCGGGAGTATCGGCACCGGGGAGCTGTTTTTT